This T cell receptor (beta chain) was sequenced for a study of post-analysis software for immune sequencing data. Study in general: The courses of disease that were included comprised relapsing-remitting, secondary progressive and progressive-relapsing multiple sclerosis.

Broader study findings: Comparison with controls showed significantly lower normalized Chao1 diversity in multiple sclerosis patients. F measure showed strong co-clustering of same-batch samples.

TCR beta cDNA libraries included unique molecular identifiers. The yield from approximately 1 to 10 million T cells was 500,000 or so cDNA molecules in total. TCRdb re-called the PCR reads with MiXCR, one entry per CDR3 protein. The repertoire holds about 770,000 distinct CDR3 sequences, with approximately 44% as singletons. This clonotype was observed a handful of times. Its target is not known. The specimen was blood. This receptor was taken from a girl aged 5-17 years with multiple sclerosis.

CDR3 amino acids: CSVVGTGNEQFF. CDR3 DNA sequence: TGCAGCGTTGTTGGGACAGGGAATGAGCAGTTCTTC. The chain couples TRBV29-1 to TRBJ2-1; 9 nucleotides agree with TRBD1. The germline V gene has CDR1 SQVTM and CDR2 ANQGSEA. The CDR3 sequence is 12 residues long. V gave up 4 bases and J gave up 7 bases; unmatched junction bases: 2.